One sample yielded the 6 T cell receptor beta chains listed below, sequenced in a study of T-cell memory formation after mild COVID-19. TCRdb used MiXCR to reprocess the 5' RACE reads, holding one entry per CDR3 protein. Of about 260,000 distinct CDR3 sequences listed, roughly 15% are singletons. Sequenced sample: PBMCs or a T cell subset sorted from them (not recorded which). The receptors come from a man aged 18 to 35 who had mild COVID-19 (a few samples of this study predate the infection). Cell type and time point are not known.

V gene TRBV20-1 combines with J gene TRBJ2-3; D gene ambiguous. V lost 6 bases to trimming and J lost 0 bases, with 13 bases between them. The germline gives CDR1 DFQATT, CDR2 SNEGSKA (reference sequence). There are 14 residues in the CDR3. CDR3 amino acids: CSASVSTSTDTQYF. Here the CDR3 DNA reads TGCAGTGCCTCCGTCTCTACCAGCACAGATACGCAGTATTTT.

Here the CDR3 DNA reads TGTGCCAGCAGTTACTTGGGGGGCCTGAACTATGGCTACACCTTC. Protein sequence: CASSYLGGLNYGYTF. The V and J genes are TRBV6-5 and TRBJ1-2, with D maybe TRBD1 (6 bases). CDR1 and CDR2 (germline): MNHEY, SVGAGI. CDR3 length: 15 amino acids. V lost 1 base to trimming and J lost 2 bases, with 11 bases between them.

The J gene is TRBJ2-7, the V gene TRBV3-1, with D maybe TRBD2 (5 bases). With 3 bases removed from V and 2 bases from J, the gap between germline ends came to 11 bases. Per germline, CDR1 LGHDT and CDR2 YNNKEL (reference sequence). This CDR3 contains 14 residues. The CDR3 is CASSHSVTPYEQYF. CDR3 DNA sequence: TGTGCCAGCAGCCATAGCGTAACTCCCTACGAGCAGTACTTC.

The chain uses TRBV18 and TRBJ1-1; no firm D call. There are 14 residues in the CDR3. Looked up from germline, CDR1 is KGHSH and CDR2 is LQKENI. The V end was cut by 3 bases, the J end by 6 bases, with 14 bases between. CDR3 in amino acids: CASSPATGWAEAFF. As DNA, the CDR3 is TGTGCCAGCTCACCCGCGACGGGATGGGCTGAAGCTTTCTTT.

The chain uses TRBV7-9 and TRBJ2-7, with 7 bases fitting TRBD1. The CDR3 sequence is 14 residues long. Looked up from germline, CDR1 is SEHNR and CDR2 is FQNEAQ (reference sequence). The junction had 7 bases not matched to a gene; V was cut back by 7 bases and J by 1 base. CDR3 sequence reads: CASTRTGNSYEQYF. The CDR3 nucleotides are TGTGCCAGCACCAGGACAGGCAATTCCTACGAGCAGTACTTC.

The CDR3 sequence is CASSYGPRETQYF. In DNA, the CDR3 is TGTGCCAGCAGTTATGGTCCTCGGGAGACCCAGTACTTC. This chain links TRBV6-5 with TRBJ2-5; D not resolved. Trimming removed 3 bases from V and 5 bases from J, with 10 bases in between. This CDR3 has 13 amino acids. The V gene's germline CDR1 is MNHEY and CDR2 SVGAGI.